This entry concerns a single T cell receptor beta chain. Its antigen remains unknown. This sample is drawn from a study of shared clonotypes between healthy human individuals. General study findings and limits: Compared with clonotypes that all four donors shared, non-shared clonotypes had lower generation probabilities. Generally, estimated richness proved larger in naive subsets than it did in memory subsets.

Germline CDR1 and CDR2: SGHRS and YFSETQ. The CDR3 consists of 16 residues. Trimming removed 2 bases from V and 5 bases from J, with 16 bases in between. CD45RO-negative cells were positively selected for CCR7, leaving out terminally differentiated effector memory CD45RA+ cells. Original processing methods: There were no quality scores in the junction-only immunoSEQ sequences, so filtering differed. The table came from immunoSEQ multiplex PCR; TCRdb's copy has only in-frame clones and leaves some out. That table gives V, J and clone size, and the DNA gave D and trimming. The sample has about 700,000 clones; about 92% are singletons.

V is TRBV5-1 and J is TRBJ1-4; D might be TRBD1 (6 bases). The material sequenced was naive CD8+ T cells sorted from blood. The receptor's source is a man between 25 and 39 years old in good health. The CDR3 DNA reads as TGCGCCAGCAGCTTCACGGACAGCGCTTACAATGAAAAACTGTTTTTT. Translation: CASSFTDSAYNEKLFF. Full variable domain (rest looked up from reference TRBV5-1 and TRBJ1-4): KAGVTQTPRYLIKTRGQQVTLSCSPISGHRSVSWYQQTPGQGLQFLFEYFSETQRNKGNFPGRFSGRQFSNSRSEMNVSTLELGDSALYLCASSFTDSAYNEKLFFGSGTQLSVL.